A selection of T cell receptor beta chains follows, all from one sample in a study of blood T cells in healthy people across ages. One entry per CDR3 protein results from TCRdb running MiXCR on the 5' RACE reads. The sample carries 1.5 million to 2 million distinct CDR3 sequences, about 50% recorded once. Source material: blood. Receptor source: a woman between 35 and 50 years old in good health. Both conserved end residues are part of each CDR3. The D gene is left open where the match is weak. Clone size, where shown, is once, few, many, or a class for clones that have expanded.

abundance: few
d_gene: TRBD1
v_gene: TRBV6-5
j_gene: TRBJ2-3
CDR3aa: CASSYSVKQGVQFESTDTQYF
CDR3nt: TGTGCCAGCAGTTACTCTGTAAAGCAGGGGGTTCAGTTTGAAAGCACAGATACGCAGTATTTT

abundance: .
d_gene: .
v_gene: TRBV27
j_gene: TRBJ2-1
CDR3aa: CASSYEVGHEQFF
CDR3nt: TGTGCCAGCAGCTACGAGGTGGGCCATGAGCAGTTCTTC

abundance: .
d_gene: .
v_gene: TRBV3-1
j_gene: TRBJ2-3
CDR3aa: CASSSSVSRDTQYF
CDR3nt: TGTGCCAGCAGCTCAAGCGTTAGTCGAGATACGCAGTATTTT

abundance: .
d_gene: .
v_gene: TRBV4-2
j_gene: TRBJ2-2
CDR3aa: CASSQEPGTGELFF
CDR3nt: TGTGCCAGCAGCCAAGAACCAGGGACCGGGGAGCTGTTTTTT

abundance: few
d_gene: .
v_gene: TRBV28
j_gene: TRBJ2-6
CDR3aa: CASSSYRETGANVLTF
CDR3nt: TGTGCCAGCAGTTCCTACAGGGAAACTGGGGCCAACGTCCTGACTTTC

abundance: .
d_gene: TRBD1
v_gene: TRBV7-9
j_gene: TRBJ2-5
CDR3aa: CASSLLLRQGQETQYF
CDR3nt: TGTGCCAGCAGCTTACTCCTCCGACAGGGCCAAGAGACCCAGTACTTC

abundance: .
d_gene: .
v_gene: TRBV21-1
j_gene: TRBJ2-5
CDR3aa: CASSKTRQGSAQETQYF
CDR3nt: TGTGCCAGCAGCAAGACGAGACAGGGCTCCGCCCAAGAGACCCAGTACTTC

abundance: .
d_gene: .
v_gene: TRBV20-1
j_gene: TRBJ2-3
CDR3aa: CSARDERGNTQYF
CDR3nt: TGCAGTGCTAGAGATGAGAGGGGTAATACGCAGTATTTT

abundance: .
d_gene: TRBD2
v_gene: TRBV29-1
j_gene: TRBJ2-1
CDR3aa: CSVGRGVRGGTYNEQFF
CDR3nt: TGCAGCGTTGGGCGGGGGGTACGCGGGGGGACTTACAATGAGCAGTTCTTC

abundance: .
d_gene: .
v_gene: TRBV25-1
j_gene: TRBJ2-5
CDR3aa: CASTEGNSRRETQYF
CDR3nt: TGTGCCAGCACCGAGGGGAACAGCAGGCGGGAGACCCAGTACTTC

abundance: many
d_gene: TRBD1
v_gene: TRBV6-5
j_gene: TRBJ2-5
CDR3aa: CASRRQGKETQYF
CDR3nt: TGTGCCAGCAGACGACAGGGTAAAGAGACCCAGTACTTC

abundance: .
d_gene: TRBD2
v_gene: TRBV27
j_gene: TRBJ2-3
CDR3aa: CASSPGTSSSDTQYF
CDR3nt: TGTGCCAGCAGTCCCGGGACTAGTTCATCAGATACGCAGTATTTT

abundance: .
d_gene: .
v_gene: TRBV4-3
j_gene: TRBJ2-3
CDR3aa: CASSQDPPGGAGDTQYF
CDR3nt: TGCGCCAGCAGCCAAGACCCGCCTGGGGGAGCTGGGGATACGCAGTATTTT

abundance: few
d_gene: TRBD1
v_gene: TRBV11-2
j_gene: TRBJ1-2
CDR3aa: CASSLEGDSRGPSGYTF
CDR3nt: TGTGCCAGCAGCTTAGAGGGGGACAGCCGCGGTCCTTCTGGCTACACCTTC

abundance: .
d_gene: .
v_gene: TRBV10-3
j_gene: TRBJ2-1
CDR3aa: CAIGDPPNANEQFF
CDR3nt: TGTGCCATCGGGGACCCCCCTAACGCCAATGAGCAGTTCTTC

abundance: .
d_gene: .
v_gene: TRBV7-2
j_gene: TRBJ1-4
CDR3aa: CASSLAGQGEKLFF
CDR3nt: TGTGCCAGCAGCTTAGCCGGGCAGGGTGAAAAACTGTTTTTT

abundance: few
d_gene: .
v_gene: TRBV27
j_gene: TRBJ2-7
CDR3aa: CASSPATVARDEQYF
CDR3nt: TGTGCCAGCAGTCCGGCGACGGTCGCTAGGGACGAGCAGTACTTC

abundance: .
d_gene: TRBD1
v_gene: TRBV24-1
j_gene: TRBJ1-2
CDR3aa: CATSDADRGGDGYTF
CDR3nt: TGTGCCACCAGTGATGCGGACAGGGGGGGTGATGGCTACACCTTC

abundance: .
d_gene: TRBD1
v_gene: TRBV20-1
j_gene: TRBJ2-3
CDR3aa: CSIRTGGSEDTQYF
CDR3nt: TGCAGTATCCGGACAGGGGGTTCGGAAGATACGCAGTATTTT

abundance: once
d_gene: .
v_gene: TRBV4-1
j_gene: TRBJ2-7
CDR3aa: CASSLLEEQYF
CDR3nt: TGCGCCAGCAGCCTCCTAGAAGAGCAGTACTTC

abundance: few
d_gene: TRBD1
v_gene: TRBV6-6
j_gene: TRBJ1-2
CDR3aa: CASLRGAGSNYGYTF
CDR3nt: TGTGCCAGCCTCAGGGGGGCCGGGTCTAACTATGGCTACACCTTC

abundance: .
d_gene: .
v_gene: TRBV7-2
j_gene: TRBJ1-2
CDR3aa: CASSLVTALYGYTF
CDR3nt: TGTGCCAGCAGCTTAGTCACTGCCCTCTATGGCTACACCTTC